The present entry profiles one TCR beta chain with its context. The antigen is undetermined. From the roughly 120-subject validation cohort, which was separate from the roughly 670-subject first cohort, the donors were drawn. TCRdb's copy holds only in-frame clones and misses some; the assay was immunoSEQ multiplex PCR. This sample has approximately 88,000 clones; roughly 80% occur once, and the top ten carry 9.5% to 13%. CDR3 size: 17 residues. The V gene end was trimmed by 7 bases and the J gene end by 1 base; junction bases not matched to a gene: 12. Germline loops: CDR1 MNHEY, CDR2 SMNVEV (reference sequence). These data originate in a study of cytomegalovirus exposure and HLA in healthy donors. Overall study results and limits: CMV antigen specificity was confirmed in vitro for a few CMV-associated chains. That first-cohort TCR clusters tended to co-occur in the approximately 110 validation repertoires was found in a later analysis.

The rearrangement joins TRBV27 to TRBJ2-5; TRBD2 matches 10 bases. The sequence came from a woman aged 18-29 years in good health and CMV-seropositive. The sequenced material came from PBMCs. DNA of the CDR3: TGTGCCAGCACCGGGGCTAGCGGGGGCCCCTTCCAAGAGACCCAGTACTTC. Its protein is CASTGASGGPFQETQYF.